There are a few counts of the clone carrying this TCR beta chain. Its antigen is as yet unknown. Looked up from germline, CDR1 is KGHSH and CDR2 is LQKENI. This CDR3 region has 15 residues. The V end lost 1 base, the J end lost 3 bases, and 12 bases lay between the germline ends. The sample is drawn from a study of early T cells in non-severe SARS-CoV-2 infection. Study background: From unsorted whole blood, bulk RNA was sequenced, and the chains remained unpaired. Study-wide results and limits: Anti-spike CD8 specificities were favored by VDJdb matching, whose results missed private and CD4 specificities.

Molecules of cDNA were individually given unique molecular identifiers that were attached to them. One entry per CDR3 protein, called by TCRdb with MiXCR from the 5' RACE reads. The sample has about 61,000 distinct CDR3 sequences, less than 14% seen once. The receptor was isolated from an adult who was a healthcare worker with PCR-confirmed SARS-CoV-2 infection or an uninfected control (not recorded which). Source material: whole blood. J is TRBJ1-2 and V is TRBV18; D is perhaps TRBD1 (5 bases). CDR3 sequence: CASSPLLDRDYGYTF. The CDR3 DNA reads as TGTGCCAGCTCACCACTTCTAGACAGAGACTATGGCTACACCTTC.